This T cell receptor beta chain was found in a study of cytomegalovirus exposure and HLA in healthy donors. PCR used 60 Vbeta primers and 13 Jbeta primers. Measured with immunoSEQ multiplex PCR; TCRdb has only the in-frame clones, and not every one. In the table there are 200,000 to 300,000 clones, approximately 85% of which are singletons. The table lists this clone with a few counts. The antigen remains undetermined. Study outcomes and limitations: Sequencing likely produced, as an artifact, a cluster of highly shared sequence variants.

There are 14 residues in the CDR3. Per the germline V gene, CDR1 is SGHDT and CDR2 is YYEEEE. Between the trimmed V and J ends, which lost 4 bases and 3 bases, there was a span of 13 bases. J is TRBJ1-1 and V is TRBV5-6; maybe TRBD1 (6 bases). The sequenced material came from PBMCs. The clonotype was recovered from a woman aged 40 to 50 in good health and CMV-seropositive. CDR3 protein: CASSLTGPDTEAFF. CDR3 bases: TGTGCCAGCAGCCTGACAGGCCCCGACACTGAAGCTTTCTTT.